This T cell receptor (beta chain) was identified in a study of memory CD4+ T cells and cytomegalovirus serostatus. Sequencing used immunoSEQ multiplex PCR; TCRdb keeps in-frame clones, though not all of them. Of around 44,000 clones listed, roughly 79% were seen once; the top ten hold around 0.6%. Single viable CD3+CD4+CD8-CD45RO+ cells were sorted as the memory CD4+ T cells. With 3 bases clipped from V and 5 bases from J, the junction kept 15 bases outside the gene matches. In germline, CDR1 is SGHDT, CDR2 YYEEEE. The CDR3 spans 17 residues. The TCR originated in an adult in good health and CMV-seronegative. The V and J genes are TRBV5-6 and TRBJ2-5; 8 bases agree with TRBD2. The sample taken for sequencing was memory CD4+ T cells from blood. The CDR3 nucleotides read TGTGCCAGCAGCTGGTTAATATCGGGGGGGCCGGAGGAGACCCAGTACTTC. Translation: CASSWLISGGPEETQYF.